What follows are 10 T cell receptor beta chains derived from one specimen sequenced in a study of blood T cell repertoires in COVID-19. This table comes from immunoSEQ multiplex PCR, and its TCRdb copy is limited to in-frame clones, with some not included. The data show approximately 200,000 clones, over 75% seen once. The specimen was peripheral blood. The receptors shown here come from a middle-aged man with active or convalescent COVID-19.

The genes are TRBV19 and TRBJ2-7; D unclear. Germline CDR1 and CDR2: LNHDA and SQIVND (reference sequence). Trimming cost V 7 bases and J 6 bases, with 10 bases left between them. The CDR3 loop spans 11 amino acids. CDR3 DNA: TGTGCCAGTACCGCCGGTCGCGAGCAGTACTTC. Translating gives CASTAGREQYF.

The J gene is TRBJ2-2, the V gene TRBV19; 10 positions match TRBD1. V was pared by 5 bases and J by 4 bases, with 13 bases of the junction left unmatched. Germline V gene sequence: CDR1 LNHDA, CDR2 SQIVND (reference sequence). The CDR3 totals 18 residues. DNA of the CDR3: TGTGCCAGTAGTCGTCTTCCGGGACAGGGGAGAGGCACCGGGGAGCTGTTTTTT. Amino acids: CASSRLPGQGRGTGELFF.

The chain links TRBV28 to TRBJ1-6, with 7 bases aligning to TRBD1. There are 18 residues in the CDR3. Looked up from germline, CDR1 is MDHEN and CDR2 is SYDVKM. Germline trimming cut 4 bases from V and 7 bases from J; bases unmatched to any gene: 16. CDR3 DNA sequence: TGTGCCAGCAGTTCAGCCGGCGCTTCCGGGACAGTAAATTCACCCCTCCACTTT. This translates into CASSSAGASGTVNSPLHF.

The chain employs TRBV18 and TRBJ2-3, with 7 bases that match TRBD1. Trimming cost V 5 bases and J 5 bases; bases outside gene matches: 10. Germline values: CDR1 KGHSH, CDR2 LQKENI. This CDR3 has 15 residues. The CDR3 spells CASSGSGGVEDTQYF. The CDR3 DNA is TGTGCCAGCTCAGGGTCAGGGGGTGTTGAAGATACGCAGTATTTT.

This chain links TRBV9 with TRBJ1-6; no reliable D call. Trimming left V 0 bases short and J 10 bases short, with 20 bases between. Germline CDR1 SGDLS, CDR2 YYNGEE. The CDR3 length is 17 residues. CDR3 sequence (DNA): TGTGCCAGCAGCGTAGATCCTGTGGTTGAGGGCCGGTCACCCCTCCACTTT. Translation gives CASSVDPVVEGRSPLHF.

This clone showed up just once. The chain is built from TRBV5-4 and TRBJ2-6, with TRBD2 identical over 7 bases. V lost 0 bases and J lost 1; bases outside the gene matches: 7. The germline V gene has CDR1 SGHNT and CDR2 YYREEE (reference sequence). The CDR3 loop spans 18 amino acids. The chain's CDR3 is CASSLAQGGWSGANVLTF. CDR3 coding DNA: TGTGCCAGCAGCTTGGCCCAGGGAGGGTGGTCTGGGGCCAACGTCCTGACTTTC.

V is TRBV7-9 and J is TRBJ1-1; tentatively, D is TRBD1 (6 bases). The CDR3 sequence is 12 residues long. Trimming took 5 bases from V and 5 from J, leaving 9 bases between them. CDR1 is SEHNR, CDR2 FQNEAQ, per germline (reference sequence). The CDR3 coding sequence is TGTGCCAGCAGCCGAGGGGGAACTGAAGCTTTCTTT. Protein sequence: CASSRGGTEAFF.

The rearrangement links TRBV19 to TRBJ1-1; D remains ambiguous. V dropped 5 bases and J dropped 4 bases, with 5 bases sitting between them. CDR3 length: 11 amino acids. Germline V gene data show CDR1 as LNHDA and CDR2 as SQIVND (reference sequence). The DNA of the CDR3 is TGTGCCAGTAGTCTATTCACTGAAGCTTTCTTT. It codes for CASSLFTEAFF.

The V gene is TRBV24-1, the J gene TRBJ2-3; D might be TRBD1 (5 bases). The CDR3 covers 13 residues. Trimming removed 9 bases at V and 0 bases at J, with 9 bases between. Germline V CDR1 and CDR2: KGHDR, SFDVKD. Written as DNA, the CDR3 is TGTGCCACCGCCACAGGAAGCACAGATACGCAGTATTTT. Its translation: CATATGSTDTQYF.

The chain recombines TRBV19 with TRBJ1-1; D not certain. This CDR3 has 13 amino acids. The germline V and J ends were trimmed by 5 bases and 2 bases, with 9 bases remaining between them. CDR1 is LNHDA and CDR2 is SQIVND in the germline V gene (reference sequence). This chain's CDR3 is CASSYRLNTEAFF. CDR3 DNA sequence: TGTGCCAGTAGTTACAGATTAAACACTGAAGCTTTCTTT.